A single sample gave rise to the 21 T cell receptor beta chains below, sequenced in a study of Ad26.COV2.S vaccination and SARS-CoV-2 variants (dated by TCRdb to 2020 to 2022). Receptors were amplified or captured by the immunoSEQ multiplex PCR assay. TCRdb took over this immuneACCESS table, retaining in-frame rearrangements with V and J assigned. Such tables are incomplete; in checked studies, under half of the missing clones stem from an unresolved V gene, and the remainder is unexplained. Recorded for this sample are some 340,000 clones; about 85% of them occurred a single time. The ten top clones hold about 2.1% of the sample. This specimen's treatment or condition label, per the study, means: roughly 19 received Ad26.COV2.S at low or high dose, single or two shots; about 5 received placebo; per-sample allocation not given. Repertoires of vaccine and placebo recipients were sequenced from samples taken on day 63 after the first injection.

The material was peripheral blood, obtained in a trial of Ad26.COV2.S vaccine versus placebo. All receptors derive from a person between 18 and 59 years old who received the Ad26.COV2.S COVID-19 vaccine or a placebo.

This sequence joins TRBV4-1 and TRBJ2-3, with D perhaps matching TRBD1 or TRBD2 (5 bases each). This CDR3 contains 18 residues. Germline V CDR1 and CDR2: MGHRA, YSYEKL. V was shortened by 1 base and J by 2 bases, with 19 bases between the two germline ends. CDR3 loop: CASSQGFGHGAPTDTQYF. The CDR3 bases are TGCGCCAGCAGCCAAGGGTTCGGCCACGGGGCACCCACAGATACGCAGTATTTT.

This clone was detected only once. The chain joins TRBV6-5 to TRBJ1-4; D ambiguous. CDR1 and CDR2 (germline): MNHEY, SVGAGI. Trimming removed 2 bases from V and 0 bases from J, with 4 bases in between. The CDR3 length is 14 residues. In DNA, the CDR3 is TGTGCCAGCAGTTACAGGTCAACTAATGAAAAACTGTTTTTT. It is translated as CASSYRSTNEKLFF.

The CDR3 is CSVGHSNQPQHF. The DNA of the CDR3 is TGCAGCGTTGGTCACAGCAATCAGCCCCAGCATTTT. J is TRBJ1-5 and V is TRBV29-1, with D unclear. The CDR3 has 12 amino acids. CDR1 is SQVTM and CDR2 is ANQGSEA in the germline V gene. V was cut by 4 bases and J by 1 base, with 5 bases left in between.

This sequence joins TRBV5-1 and TRBJ2-2; D gene uncertain. In germline, CDR1 is SGHRS, CDR2 YFSETQ. This CDR3 contains 14 residues. V lost 4 bases and J 4 bases, leaving 11 bases between the germline ends. The CDR3 nucleotides are TGCGCCAGCAGCCCCGCCGCGACCACCGGGGAGCTGTTTTTT. This sequence encodes CASSPAATTGELFF.

The V and J genes are TRBV7-2 and TRBJ2-6; TRBD2 aligns across 7 bases. The CDR3 has 15 amino acids. V shed 5 bases, J shed 0 bases, and the junction held 1 base outside the gene matches. Germline CDR1 and CDR2: SGHTA and FQGNSA. The CDR3 loop reads CASSPGGSGANVLTF. In nucleotides, the CDR3 is TGTGCCAGCAGCCCGGGGGGCTCTGGGGCCAACGTCCTGACTTTC.

In its sample, this clone was seen once. The chain carries TRBV7-8 and TRBJ2-7; 10 nucleotides match TRBD2. Trimming took 1 base from V and 2 from J; bases not matched to a gene: 5. Germline CDR1 and CDR2: SGHVS and FQNEAQ. The length of the CDR3 is 16 residues. The CDR3 DNA sequence: TGTGCCAGCAGCTTAGGTCAGCGGGGGGGCCCCTACGAGCAGTACTTC. Protein product: CASSLGQRGGPYEQYF.

The J gene is TRBJ1-2, the V gene TRBV19; D uncertain. V gave up 7 bases and J gave up 1 base, with 10 bases separating them. The CDR3 runs to 13 residues. Germline CDR1 reads LNHDA; CDR2 reads SQIVND (reference sequence). The CDR3 DNA sequence: TGTGCCAGTACTGGGAGGGTTAACTATGGCTACACCTTC. As protein: CASTGRVNYGYTF.

The chain carries TRBV28 and TRBJ2-7; D remains ambiguous. Trimming took 5 bases from V and 7 from J, leaving 21 bases between them. Germline V gene sequence: CDR1 MDHEN, CDR2 SYDVKM. There are 15 residues in the CDR3. CDR3 region: CASSSRVWKNREQYF. The CDR3 nucleotides are TGTGCCAGCAGTAGCCGGGTCTGGAAAAATCGGGAGCAGTACTTC.

This rearrangement joins TRBV3-1 (or the pseudogene TRBV3-2) to TRBJ2-3; D might be TRBD1 or TRBD2, each matching 5 bases. The CDR3 covers 14 residues. The V end was cut by 0 bases, the J end by 6 bases, with 10 bases between. Germline loops: CDR1 LGHDT, CDR2 YNNKEL (reference sequence). The CDR3 here is CASSQDGTRDTQYF. DNA of the CDR3: TGTGCCAGCAGCCAAGATGGGACGCGGGATACGCAGTATTTT.

The genes are TRBV7-2 and TRBJ2-2; the D gene is possibly TRBD1 (6 bases). V was clipped by 5 bases and J by 4 bases, with 17 bases between them. The CDR3 sequence is 16 residues long. Germline values: CDR1 SGHTA, CDR2 FQGNSA. The CDR3 sequence: CASSPPLGAVTGELFF. In DNA form, the CDR3 reads TGTGCCAGCAGCCCCCCTCTGGGGGCGGTCACCGGGGAGCTGTTTTTT.

The chain couples TRBV28 to TRBJ2-1; D gene uncertain. CDR3 length equals 14 residues. Trimming took off 4 bases at V and 2 bases at J, with 9 bases between the two ends. Per the germline V gene, CDR1 is MDHEN and CDR2 is SYDVKM. CDR3 sequence (DNA): TGTGCCAGCAGTTGGGCTCAGCCCTACAATGAGCAGTTCTTC. Its translation: CASSWAQPYNEQFF.

This chain uses TRBV3-1 (or the pseudogene TRBV3-2) with TRBJ2-7; TRBD1 matches 7 bases. This CDR3 has 14 amino acids. V was clipped by 4 bases and J by 0 bases; unmatched bases: 3. Germline V lookup: CDR1 LGHDT, CDR2 YNNKEL (reference sequence). The CDR3 DNA follows: TGTGCCAGCAGCCGGGACAGAAGCTCCTACGAGCAGTACTTC. Translated: CASSRDRSSYEQYF.

The V gene is TRBV5-1, the J gene TRBJ2-3, with TRBD2 matching over 9 bases. CDR3 length: 16 residues. The germline V gene encodes CDR1 SGHRS and CDR2 YFSETQ. After removal of 6 bases from V and 0 bases from J, the junction contained 8 bases not matched to a gene. The CDR3 nucleotides are TGCGCCAGCAAAGCGGGGGGCGCCAAGAGCACAGATACGCAGTATTTT. It is translated as CASKAGGAKSTDTQYF.

The chain joins TRBV29-1 to TRBJ2-1, with TRBD1 identical over 7 bases. V lost 7 bases to trimming and J lost 8 bases; unmatched junction nucleotides: 14. The CDR3 extends over 14 amino acids. Germline values: CDR1 SQVTM, CDR2 ANQGSEA. CDR3 protein: CSGNRGPYTDEQFF. The CDR3 DNA reads as TGCAGCGGGAACAGGGGACCGTATACTGATGAGCAGTTCTTC.

The chain is built from TRBV3-1 (or the pseudogene TRBV3-2) and TRBJ1-6, with D perhaps TRBD1 (5 bases). CDR1 LGHDT and CDR2 YNNKEL come from the germline V gene (reference sequence). With 0 bases removed from V and 3 bases from J, the gap between germline ends came to 12 bases. The CDR3 spans 17 residues. CDR3 nucleotides: TGTGCCAGCAGCCAAGATCCCAGGGCGTACTATAATTCACCCCTCCACTTT. Protein product: CASSQDPRAYYNSPLHF.

The chain joins TRBV12-3 or TRBV12-4 to TRBJ2-1; 7 bases agree with TRBD1. V was pared by 4 bases and J by 13 bases, with 10 bases of the junction left unmatched. The CDR3 totals 13 residues. CDR3 in amino acids: CASSSGTARNQFF. The CDR3 DNA reads TGTGCCAGCAGTTCCGGGACAGCAAGAAACCAGTTCTTC.

This chain links TRBV3-1 (or the pseudogene TRBV3-2) with TRBJ2-7; D is tentatively TRBD1 or TRBD2 (5 bases each). Trimming removed 0 bases at V and 2 bases at J, with 11 bases between. This CDR3 is built from 15 residues. Germline CDR1 and CDR2: LGHDT and YNNKEL (reference sequence). CDR3 sequence reads: CASSQDGEGPYEQYF. The CDR3, as DNA: TGTGCCAGCAGCCAAGATGGAGAGGGACCCTACGAGCAGTACTTC.

The genes are TRBV18 and TRBJ1-1; D uncertain. Germline V gene sequence: CDR1 KGHSH, CDR2 LQKENI. The germline V and J ends were trimmed by 2 bases and 3 bases, with 7 bases remaining between them. The CDR3 is 13 residues long. The chain's CDR3 is CASSPAFDTEAFF. As DNA, the CDR3 is TGTGCCAGCTCACCAGCGTTTGACACTGAAGCTTTCTTT.

The V call is TRBV5-1, the J call TRBJ2-3, with D tentatively TRBD1 (5 bases). The CDR3 contains 14 residues. V lost 0 bases and J 6 bases, leaving 11 bases between the germline ends. The germline CDR1 and CDR2 sequences are SGHRS and YFSETQ. The CDR3 spells CASSLGQGGDTQYF. CDR3 coding DNA: TGCGCCAGCAGCTTGGGGCAGGGTGGGGATACGCAGTATTTT.

The chain links TRBV7-9 to TRBJ1-2; D might be TRBD1 (6 bases). This CDR3 spans 16 amino acids. Germline-derived CDR1 and CDR2 are SEHNR and FQNEAQ (reference sequence). V was shortened by 4 bases and J by 0 bases, with 15 bases between the two germline ends. The CDR3 DNA reads as TGTGCCAGCAGCTCAGGGGCGGGCCGTTCTAACTATGGCTACACCTTC. It specifies CASSSGAGRSNYGYTF. Using reference TRBV7-9 and TRBJ1-2 for the parts outside the CDR3, the full variable domain is DTGVSQNPRHKITKRGQNVTFRCDPISEHNRLYWYRQTLGQGPEFLTYFQNEAQLEKSRLLSDRFSAERPKGSFSTLEIQRTEQGDSAMYLCASSSGAGRSNYGYTFGSGTRLTVV.

The gene calls are TRBV5-1 and TRBJ2-5; 7 bases map to TRBD2. Germline assignment: CDR1 SGHRS and CDR2 YFSETQ. Losses at the gene ends were 3 bases for V and 2 bases for J; bases not matched to a gene: 1. There are 13 residues in the CDR3. The CDR3 here is CASSSGGQETQYF. In nucleotides, the CDR3 is TGCGCCAGCAGCTCGGGGGGTCAAGAGACCCAGTACTTC.